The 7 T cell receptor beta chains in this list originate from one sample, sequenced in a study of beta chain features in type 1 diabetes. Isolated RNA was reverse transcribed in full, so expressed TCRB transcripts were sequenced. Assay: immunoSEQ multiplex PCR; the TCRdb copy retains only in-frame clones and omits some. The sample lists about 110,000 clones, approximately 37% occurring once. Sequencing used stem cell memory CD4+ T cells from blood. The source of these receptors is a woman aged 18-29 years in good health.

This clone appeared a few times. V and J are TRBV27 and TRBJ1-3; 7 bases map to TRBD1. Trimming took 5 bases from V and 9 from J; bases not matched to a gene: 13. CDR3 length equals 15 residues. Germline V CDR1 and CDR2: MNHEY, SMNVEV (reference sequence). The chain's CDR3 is CASSPLDRAPSTIYF. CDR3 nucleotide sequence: TGTGCCAGCAGTCCGTTAGACAGGGCCCCTTCCACCATATATTTT.

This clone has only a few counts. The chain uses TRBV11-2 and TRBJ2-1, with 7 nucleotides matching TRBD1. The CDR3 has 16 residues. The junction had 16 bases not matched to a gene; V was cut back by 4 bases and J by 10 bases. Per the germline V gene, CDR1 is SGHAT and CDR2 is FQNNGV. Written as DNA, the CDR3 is TGTGCCAGCAGCTCCGGGGACAGCCTCGTACCGCGGGAGCAGTTCTTC. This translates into CASSSGDSLVPREQFF.

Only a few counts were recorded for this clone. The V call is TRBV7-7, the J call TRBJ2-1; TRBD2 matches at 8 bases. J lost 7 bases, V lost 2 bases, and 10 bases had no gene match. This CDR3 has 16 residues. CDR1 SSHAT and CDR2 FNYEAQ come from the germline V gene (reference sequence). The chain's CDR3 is CASSLRTSSGSNEQFF. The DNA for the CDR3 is TGTGCCAGCAGCTTACGTACGTCTAGCGGGTCAAATGAGCAGTTCTTC.

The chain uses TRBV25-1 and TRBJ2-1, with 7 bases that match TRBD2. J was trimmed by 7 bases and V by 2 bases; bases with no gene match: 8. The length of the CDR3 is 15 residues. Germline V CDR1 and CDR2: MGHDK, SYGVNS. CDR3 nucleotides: TGTGCCAGCAGTGAACGAGGGAGGGCCAAAAATGAGCAGTTCTTC. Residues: CASSERGRAKNEQFF.

DNA of the CDR3: TGTGCCAGCAGTTCCCGACAGGGGGGACGAATTGGCTATGGCTACACCTTC. Amino acids: CASSSRQGGRIGYGYTF. This chain uses TRBV28 with TRBJ1-2, with 9 bases aligning to TRBD1. The V gene's germline CDR1 is MDHEN and CDR2 SYDVKM. The CDR3 extends over 17 amino acids. Trimming removed 4 bases from V and 4 bases from J; junction bases left unmatched: 13.

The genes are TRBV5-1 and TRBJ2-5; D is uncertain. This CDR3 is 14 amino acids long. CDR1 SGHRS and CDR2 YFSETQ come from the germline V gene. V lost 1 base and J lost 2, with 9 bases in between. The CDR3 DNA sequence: TGCGCCAGCAGCTTGATTTCTAGTCAAGAGACCCAGTACTTC. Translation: CASSLISSQETQYF.

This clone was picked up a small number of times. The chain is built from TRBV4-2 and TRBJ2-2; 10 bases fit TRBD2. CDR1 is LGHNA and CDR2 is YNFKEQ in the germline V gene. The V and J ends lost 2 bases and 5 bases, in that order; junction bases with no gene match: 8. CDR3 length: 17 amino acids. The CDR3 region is CASSQPSGSLRTGELFF. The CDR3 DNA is TGTGCCAGCAGCCAACCTAGCGGGAGTTTGCGGACCGGGGAGCTGTTTTTT.